Only a few counts were recorded for the clone carrying this T cell receptor (beta chain). This record belongs to a study of blood T cell repertoires in COVID-19. TCRdb's table, derived via immunoSEQ multiplex PCR, lists solely in-frame clones and lacks some. The table includes around 340,000 clones, more than 70% detected once. Germline V lookup: CDR1 MGHRA, CDR2 YSYEKL. V shed 1 base, J shed 2 bases, and the junction held 12 bases outside the gene matches. The CDR3 is 18 amino acids. The chain joins TRBV4-1 to TRBJ1-2; TRBD1 matches at 8 bases. This sequence originates from a woman aged 60-75 years with COVID-19, enrolled during active disease. The sequenced material came from peripheral blood. The CDR3 nucleotides are TGCGCCAGCAGCCAAGGGGTTAGACGCAGGGGGCACAACTATGGCTACACCTTC. Translated, it gives CASSQGVRRRGHNYGYTF.